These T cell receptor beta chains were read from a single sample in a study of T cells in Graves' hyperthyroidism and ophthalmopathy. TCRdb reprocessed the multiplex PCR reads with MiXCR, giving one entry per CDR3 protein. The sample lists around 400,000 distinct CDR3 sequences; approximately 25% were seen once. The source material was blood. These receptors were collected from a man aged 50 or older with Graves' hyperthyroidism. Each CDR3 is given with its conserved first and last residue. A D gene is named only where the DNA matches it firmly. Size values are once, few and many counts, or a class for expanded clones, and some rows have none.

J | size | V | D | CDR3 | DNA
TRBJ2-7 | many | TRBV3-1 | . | CASSPTKGSYEQYF | TGTGCCAGCAGCCCGACAAAGGGTTCCTACGAGCAGTACTTC
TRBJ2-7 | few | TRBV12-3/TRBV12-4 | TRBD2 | CASSFGGTSGRLFYEQYF | TGTGCCAGCAGTTTCGGCGGGACTAGCGGGAGGTTATTCTACGAGCAGTACTTC
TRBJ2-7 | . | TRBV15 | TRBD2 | CATSSSGRNYEQYF | TGTGCCACCAGCTCTAGCGGGAGGAACTACGAGCAGTACTTC
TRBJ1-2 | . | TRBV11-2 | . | CASSLDLGGLYGYTF | TGTGCCAGCAGCTTAGATCTGGGGGGGCTCTATGGCTACACCTTC
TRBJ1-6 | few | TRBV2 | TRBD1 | CASRTNRGGNSPLHF | TGTGCCAGCCGTACTAACAGGGGAGGTAATTCACCCCTCCACTTT
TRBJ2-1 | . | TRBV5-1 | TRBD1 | CASSLEVGTGWTEQFF | TGCGCCAGCAGCTTGGAAGTAGGGACAGGGTGGACTGAGCAGTTCTTC
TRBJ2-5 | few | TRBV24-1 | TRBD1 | CATSDPDRDQETQYF | TGTGCCACCAGTGATCCTGACAGGGACCAAGAGACCCAGTACTTC
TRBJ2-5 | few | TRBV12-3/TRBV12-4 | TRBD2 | CASSQGLAGGRKTQYF | TGTGCCAGCAGTCAGGGACTAGCGGGAGGTAGAAAGACCCAGTACTTC
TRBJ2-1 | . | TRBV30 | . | CAWSEDRSVNEQLF | TGTGCCTGGAGTGAGGACAGATCCGTCAATGAGCAGCTCTTC
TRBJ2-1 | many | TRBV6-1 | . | CASKLEFSYNEQFF | TGTGCCAGCAAGTTGGAATTTTCCTACAATGAGCAGTTCTTC
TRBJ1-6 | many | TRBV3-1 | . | CASSHGSPLHF | TGTGCCAGCAGCCACGGATCACCCCTCCACTTT
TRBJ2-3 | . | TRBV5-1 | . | CASSLGDSPGDTQYF | TGTGCCAGCAGCTTAGGGGACTCCCCGGGAGATACGCAGTATTTT
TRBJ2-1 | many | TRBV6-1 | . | CASRGLARNEQFF | TGTGCCAGTCGGGGTCTAGCGCGCAATGAGCAGTTCTTC
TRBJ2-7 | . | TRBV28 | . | CASSRQFGTATYEQYF | TGTGCCAGCAGTCGTCAATTCGGGACGGCTACCTACGAGCAGTACTTC
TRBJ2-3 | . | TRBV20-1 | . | CSAPGGAKGGDTQYF | TGCAGTGCTCCTGGGGGGGCTAAGGGGGGAGATACGCAGTATTTT
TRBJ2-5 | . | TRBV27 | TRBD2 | CASSPGTSFRETQYF | TGTGCCAGCAGTCCCGGGACTAGCTTCCGCGAGACCCAGTACTTC
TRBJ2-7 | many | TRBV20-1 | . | CSARRGYEQYF | TGCAGTGCTAGGAGGGGGTACGAGCAGTACTTC
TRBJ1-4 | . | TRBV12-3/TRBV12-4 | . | CASTELGTNEKLFF | TGTGCCAGCACAGAACTAGGAACTAATGAAAAACTGTTTTTT
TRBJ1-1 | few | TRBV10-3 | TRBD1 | CAIRRQGPGGTEAFF | TGTGCCATCAGGCGACAGGGCCCGGGGGGCACTGAAGCTTTCTTT
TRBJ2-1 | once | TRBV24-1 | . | CATSDTHTGREQFF | TGTGCCACCAGTGATACCCACACAGGGCGAGAGCAGTTCTTC
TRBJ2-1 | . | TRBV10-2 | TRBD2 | CASSGGTSGRFGQFF | TGCGCCAGCAGTGGAGGGACTAGCGGGAGGTTCGGGCAGTTCTTC
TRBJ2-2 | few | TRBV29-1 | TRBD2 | CSVGRAGVNTGELFF | TGCAGCGTCGGGAGGGCAGGGGTAAACACCGGGGAGCTGTTTTTT
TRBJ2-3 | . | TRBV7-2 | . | CASSSPRIQGHTDTQYF | TGTGCCAGCAGCTCTCCGAGAATACAGGGACACACAGATACGCAGTATTTT
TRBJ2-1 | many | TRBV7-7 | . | CASSLDHSSYNEQFF | TGTGCCAGCAGCTTAGACCATAGCTCCTACAATGAGCAGTTCTTC
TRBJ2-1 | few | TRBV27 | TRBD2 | CASSASGTIDEQFF | TGTGCCAGCAGTGCCTCAGGGACTATCGATGAGCAGTTCTTC
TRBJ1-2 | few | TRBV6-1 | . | CASSDFPRYTF | TGTGCCAGCAGTGATTTTCCCCGGTACACCTTC
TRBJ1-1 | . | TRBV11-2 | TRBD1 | CASTTRTGRTEAFF | TGTGCCAGCACCACCCGGACAGGGAGGACTGAAGCTTTCTTT
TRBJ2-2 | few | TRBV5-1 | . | CASSLERGELFF | TGCGCCAGCAGCTTGGAGCGCGGGGAGCTGTTTTTT
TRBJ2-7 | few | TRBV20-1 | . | CSAVAARINSYEQYF | TGCAGTGCTGTGGCGGCCAGGATTAACTCCTACGAGCAGTACTTC
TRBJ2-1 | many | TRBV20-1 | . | CSARAGGITYNEQFF | TGCAGTGCTAGGGCTGGCGGCATCACCTACAATGAGCAGTTCTTC
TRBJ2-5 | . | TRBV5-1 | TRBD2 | CASSRTGPGTSGSQETQYF | TGCGCCAGCAGCAGGACAGGACCCGGGACTAGCGGGTCGCAAGAGACCCAGTACTTC
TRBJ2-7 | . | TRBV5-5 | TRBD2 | CASSPSSGTYEQYF | TGTGCCAGCAGCCCATCTAGCGGGACCTACGAGCAGTACTTC
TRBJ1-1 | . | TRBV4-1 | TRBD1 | CASSQDSWTGSPEAFF | TGCGCCAGCAGCCAAGATTCCTGGACAGGCAGTCCTGAAGCTTTCTTT
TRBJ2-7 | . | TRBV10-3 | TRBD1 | CAIRGQFPYEQYF | TGTGCCATCAGGGGACAGTTTCCCTACGAGCAGTACTTC
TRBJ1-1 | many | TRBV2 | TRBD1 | CASRAGGSGTEAFF | TGTGCCAGCAGGGCAGGGGGGTCGGGAACTGAAGCTTTCTTT
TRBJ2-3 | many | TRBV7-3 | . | CASSLAGPDTQYF | TGTGCCAGCAGCCTGGCGGGCCCAGATACGCAGTATTTT
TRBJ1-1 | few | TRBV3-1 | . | CASSQMGGTEAFF | TGTGCCAGCAGCCAAATGGGGGGGACTGAAGCTTTCTTT
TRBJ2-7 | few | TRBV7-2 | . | CASSFTTGQHEQYF | TGTGCCAGCAGCTTTACCACAGGGCAACACGAGCAGTACTTC
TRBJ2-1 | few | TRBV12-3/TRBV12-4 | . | CASRPPSSYNEQFF | TGTGCCAGTCGACCGCCGAGCTCCTACAATGAGCAGTTCTTC
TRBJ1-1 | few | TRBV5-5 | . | CASSLDGHSNTEAFF | TGTGCCAGCAGCTTGGATGGACATTCGAACACTGAAGCTTTCTTT
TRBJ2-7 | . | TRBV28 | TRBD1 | CAVGTGGLEQYF | TGTGCCGTAGGGACAGGGGGCTTAGAGCAGTACTTC
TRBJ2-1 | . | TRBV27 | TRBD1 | CASRQGSRNEQFF | TGTGCCAGCAGACAGGGGAGTAGGAATGAGCAGTTCTTC
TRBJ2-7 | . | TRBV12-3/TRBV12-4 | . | CASSPYTGQPAYEQYF | TGTGCCAGCAGCCCTTATACGGGGCAGCCAGCCTACGAGCAGTACTTC
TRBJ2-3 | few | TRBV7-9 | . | CASSPGRAGAHTDTQYF | TGTGCCAGCAGCCCCGGAAGGGCTGGGGCTCACACAGATACGCAGTATTTT
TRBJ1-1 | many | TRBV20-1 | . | CSASRPDRNTEAFF | TGCAGTGCTAGCCGACCCGACAGGAACACTGAAGCTTTCTTT
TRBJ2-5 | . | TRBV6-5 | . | CASSYPPSSSQRGETQYF | TGTGCCAGCAGTTACCCCCCCTCTTCGTCCCAACGTGGAGAGACCCAGTACTTC
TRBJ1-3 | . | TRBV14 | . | CASSQEHLWQGRGNTIYF | TGTGCCAGCAGCCAAGAACACCTTTGGCAGGGGCGTGGAAACACCATATATTTT
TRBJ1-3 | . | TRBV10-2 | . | CASSEIQGNTIYF | TGCGCCAGCAGTGAGATCCAGGGAAACACCATATATTTT
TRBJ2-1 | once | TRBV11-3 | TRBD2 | CASSPSGTLGLAGALSYNEQFF | TGTGCCAGCAGCCCTTCCGGGACACTAGGACTAGCGGGAGCGCTCTCCTACAATGAGCAGTTCTTC
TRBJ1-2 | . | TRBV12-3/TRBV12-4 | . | CASSLAIPNYGYTF | TGTGCCAGCAGTTTAGCGATTCCTAACTATGGCTACACCTTC
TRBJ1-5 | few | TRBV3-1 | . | CASSQDMVGDQPQHF | TGTGCCAGCAGCCAAGATATGGTGGGGGATCAGCCCCAGCATTTT
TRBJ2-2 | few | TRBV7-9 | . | CASSGSGPTNTGELFF | TGTGCCAGCAGCGGTAGCGGCCCCACGAACACCGGGGAGCTGTTTTTT
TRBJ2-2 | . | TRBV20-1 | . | CSAWVPGTGELFF | TGCAGTGCGTGGGTCCCAGGGACCGGGGAGCTGTTTTTT
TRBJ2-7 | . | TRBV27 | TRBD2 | CASRASGLTIDSYEQYF | TGTGCCAGCAGGGCTAGCGGACTAACAATTGACTCCTACGAGCAGTACTTC
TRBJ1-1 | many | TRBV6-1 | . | CASSTLGGTGEAFF | TGTGCCAGCAGTACTCTAGGGGGGACGGGTGAAGCTTTCTTT
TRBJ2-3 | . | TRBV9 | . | CASSVAQGLTLGDTQYF | TGTGCCAGCAGCGTAGCACAGGGTTTGACACTGGGAGATACGCAGTATTTT
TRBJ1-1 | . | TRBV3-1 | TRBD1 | CASSQRQGSTEAFF | TGTGCCAGCAGCCAAAGACAGGGGAGCACTGAAGCTTTCTTT
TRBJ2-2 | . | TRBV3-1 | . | CASSQTDLELFF | TGTGCCAGCAGCCAGACAGACTTGGAGCTGTTTTTT
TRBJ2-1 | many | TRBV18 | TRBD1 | CASSPADRVHEQFF | TGTGCCAGCTCACCTGCGGACAGGGTCCATGAGCAGTTCTTC
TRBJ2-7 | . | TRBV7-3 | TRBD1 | CASSSPGQATYEQYF | TGTGCCAGCAGCTCACCGGGACAGGCCACCTACGAGCAGTACTTC